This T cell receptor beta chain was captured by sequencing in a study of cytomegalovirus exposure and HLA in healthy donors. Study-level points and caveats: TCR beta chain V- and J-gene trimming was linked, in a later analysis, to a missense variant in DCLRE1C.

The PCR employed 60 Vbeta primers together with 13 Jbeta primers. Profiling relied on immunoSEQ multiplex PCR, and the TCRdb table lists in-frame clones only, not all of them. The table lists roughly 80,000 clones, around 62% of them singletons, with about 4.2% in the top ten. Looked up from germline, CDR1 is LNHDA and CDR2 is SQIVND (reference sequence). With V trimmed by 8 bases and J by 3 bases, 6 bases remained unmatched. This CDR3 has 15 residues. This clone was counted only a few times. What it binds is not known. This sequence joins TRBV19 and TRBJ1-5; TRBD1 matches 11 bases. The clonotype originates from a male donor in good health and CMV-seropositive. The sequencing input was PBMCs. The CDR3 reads CASWDRGAYNQPQHF. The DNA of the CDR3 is TGTGCCAGTTGGGACAGGGGGGCCTACAATCAGCCCCAGCATTTT.